A single T cell receptor beta chain is shown here with its context. The antigen is undetermined. These data belong to a study of blood T cells in healthy people across ages. Study-wide results and caveats: Lack of knowledge of donor CMV status possibly confounded expanded clonotype changes. Across the age range, TCR beta diversity per million T cells fell in a roughly linear way. Strong correlation was found linking TCR beta diversity to naive T cell percentage.

Sample-barcoded 5' priming and a J-beta primer mix drove a second PCR of roughly 6 to 12 cycles. TCRdb fed the 5' RACE reads into MiXCR, producing one record per CDR3 protein. This table holds 730,000 or so distinct CDR3 sequences, over 40% found once. This CDR3 spans 16 amino acids. CDR1 is MNHEY, CDR2 SVGEGT, per germline. Deletions cut 2 bases from V and 6 bases from J, with 17 bases between. The clonotype comes from an older man in good health. The genes are TRBV6-2 or TRBV6-3 and TRBJ2-1; D not resolved. Sequenced sample: blood. The CDR3 sequence: CASSYDKKSRFNEQFF. CDR3 bases: TGTGCCAGCAGTTACGACAAAAAGAGCAGGTTCAATGAGCAGTTCTTC.